Listed below are T cell receptor beta chains from one sample, sequenced in a study of cytomegalovirus exposure and HLA in healthy donors. Sequencing used immunoSEQ multiplex PCR; TCRdb keeps in-frame clones, though not all of them. This table has some 85,000 clones, roughly 96% appearing once. Material for sequencing was PBMCs. These receptors came from a woman between 18 and 29 years old in good health and CMV-seronegative. CDR3s include the opening cysteine and the closing phenylalanine or tryptophan. The D gene is left open where the match is weak. Not all rows give a size; the values are once, few, many and, for expanded clones, a class.

j_gene | v_gene | d_gene | abundance | CDR3aa | CDR3nt
TRBJ2-1 | TRBV14 | NA | once | CASSQAESSYNEQFF | TGTGCCAGCAGCCAAGCGGAGAGCTCCTACAATGAGCAGTTCTTC
TRBJ2-1 | TRBV5-1 | TRBD1 | once | CASSLDSGGRSGYEQFF | TGCGCCAGCAGCTTGGACTCAGGGGGCCGGAGTGGATATGAGCAGTTCTTC
TRBJ2-6 | TRBV7-6 | NA | NA | CASSLNVQGGSGANVLTF | TGTGCCAGCAGCTTAAATGTCCAGGGCGGATCTGGGGCCAACGTCCTGACTTTC
TRBJ2-1 | TRBV19 | TRBD2 | NA | CASSIPLTSGRSRRGQFF | TGTGCCAGTAGTATTCCCCTTACTAGCGGGAGGTCCCGGCGGGGGCAGTTCTTC
TRBJ1-4 | TRBV7-9 | NA | once | CASSLWETNEKLFF | TGTGCCAGCAGCTTGTGGGAGACTAATGAAAAACTGTTTTTT
TRBJ1-5 | TRBV7-6 | TRBD1 | NA | CASSPTRTGGGNQPQHF | TGTGCCAGCAGCCCTACAAGGACAGGGGGCGGCAATCAGCCCCAGCATTTT
TRBJ2-2 | TRBV18 | NA | NA | CASSPPSLAWGTGELFF | TGTGCCAGCTCACCACCGTCGCTAGCCTGGGGCACCGGGGAGCTGTTTTTT
TRBJ2-7 | TRBV6-1 | TRBD1 | NA | CAGAYPGQGTYEQYF | TGTGCCGGTGCATACCCGGGACAGGGGACCTACGAGCAGTACTTC
TRBJ2-1 | TRBV5-5 | TRBD2 | NA | CASSYQTSGLSSYNEQFF | TGTGCCAGCAGCTATCAGACTAGCGGGCTTAGCTCCTACAATGAGCAGTTCTTC
TRBJ2-7 | TRBV19 | TRBD1 | NA | CASSTTGTVGYEQYF | TGTGCCAGTAGTACAACCGGGACAGTTGGATACGAGCAGTACTTC
TRBJ2-3 | TRBV9 | NA | NA | CASSTGTQRVDTQYF | TGTGCCAGCAGCACCGGGACTCAGCGCGTAGATACGCAGTATTTT
TRBJ2-5 | TRBV18 | TRBD1 | NA | CASSPRQGAEETQYF | TGTGCCAGCTCACCACGACAGGGGGCTGAGGAGACCCAGTACTTC
TRBJ2-2 | TRBV5-6 | NA | NA | CASSSPRVLLGGELFF | TGTGCCAGCAGCTCCCCCAGGGTCCTTCTCGGCGGGGAGCTGTTTTTT
TRBJ2-7 | TRBV2 | TRBD1 | NA | CASSEAYRQGRYEQYF | TGTGCCAGCAGTGAAGCCTACCGACAGGGGCGTTACGAGCAGTACTTC
TRBJ1-2 | TRBV9 | NA | NA | CASRGAGTYGYTF | TGTGCCAGCAGGGGAGCAGGGACATATGGCTACACCTTC
TRBJ2-1 | TRBV13 | NA | NA | CASSVRTGNEQFF | TGTGCCAGCAGCGTGAGAACGGGAAATGAGCAGTTCTTC